Listed here are 19 T cell receptor beta chains from one sample, sequenced in a study of blood T cell repertoires in COVID-19. Using immunoSEQ multiplex PCR, the repertoire was profiled, and TCRdb retains in-frame clones only, with some absent. The sample gives approximately 75,000 clones, 82% of which show up once; about 7.4% is in the top ten. Sequenced input: peripheral blood. Receptor source: a human donor in a cohort sampled during active COVID-19.

This sequence joins TRBV11-2 and TRBJ1-5, with TRBD1 matching 7 bases. In germline, CDR1 is SGHAT, CDR2 FQNNGV. Trimming at V came to 5 bases and at J to 2 bases, leaving 6 bases not matched to a gene. This CDR3 contains 15 residues. The CDR3 nucleotides read TGTGCCAGCAGCGCGACAGGGTTAGGCAATCAGCCCCAGCATTTT. Translating it yields CASSATGLGNQPQHF.

The chain couples TRBV3-1 (or the pseudogene TRBV3-2) to TRBJ2-7; D may be TRBD2 (6 bases). V lost 5 bases and J 2 bases, leaving 19 bases between the germline ends. The CDR3 contains 16 residues. Per germline, CDR1 LGHDT and CDR2 YNNKEL (reference sequence). As DNA, the CDR3 is TGTGCCAGCAGCGAAGGGCATAGCGGAGGAGCCTACGAGCAGTACTTC. Translating gives CASSEGHSGGAYEQYF.

V is TRBV12-3 or TRBV12-4 and J is TRBJ1-1; 10 bases map to TRBD1. J lost 5 bases, V lost 6 bases, and 3 bases had no gene match. This CDR3 is 13 amino acids long. CDR3 nucleotide sequence: TGTGCCAGCAGCGGACAGGGGGGGACTGAAGCTTTCTTT. It translates to CASSGQGGTEAFF.

The chain couples TRBV20-1 to TRBJ2-7; TRBD2 agrees at 9 bases. J gave up 6 bases and V 3 bases, and 18 bases lay outside the gene matches. The germline gives CDR1 DFQATT, CDR2 SNEGSKA (reference sequence). The CDR3 spans 17 residues. For the CDR3, the DNA is TGCAGTGCTAGTGGTAGGGGACTAGCCTCAGTTCGGACCGAGCAGTACTTC. Translated, it gives CSASGRGLASVRTEQYF.

This chain links TRBV6-2 or TRBV6-3 with TRBJ2-2; 7 bases map to TRBD2. The CDR3 contains 16 residues. The germline V gene encodes CDR1 MNHEY and CDR2 SVGEGT. The trim removed 5 bases at V and 1 base at J, leaving 7 bases unmatched. The CDR3 here is CASSRRDYKNTGELFF. The CDR3 DNA is TGTGCCAGCAGTCGTCGGGACTACAAGAACACCGGGGAGCTGTTTTTT.

This clone was seen once. One end of the junction varies from germline; a read error may be responsible. The V and J genes are TRBV18 and TRBJ1-2, with TRBD1 matching 7 bases. The length of the CDR3 is 14 residues. Germline loops: CDR1 KGHSH, CDR2 LQKENI. The DNA for the CDR3 is TGTGCCAGCTCACCACAGGGGGCGCATGATGGCTACGCCTTC. This translates into CASSPQGAHDGYAF. Drawing the rest from reference TRBV18 and TRBJ1-2, the complete variable domain is NAGVMQNPRHLVRRRGQEARLRCSPMKGHSHVYWYRQLPEEGLKFMVYLQKENIIDESGMPKERFSAEFPKEGPSILRIQQVVRGDSAAYFCASSPQGAHDGYAFGSGTRLTVV.

The V gene is TRBV5-1, the J gene TRBJ1-2; D is possibly TRBD1 (5 bases). The CDR3 runs to 14 residues. Trimming removed 5 bases from V and 7 bases from J, with 18 bases in between. Germline V gene data show CDR1 as SGHRS and CDR2 as YFSETQ. The CDR3 spells CASRPFQQAVGYTF. CDR3 sequence (DNA): TGCGCCAGCAGACCTTTTCAACAGGCGGTTGGCTACACCTTC.

The CDR3 DNA follows: TGTGCCAGCAGTTACGGGGGGGCTCAGCCCCAGCATTTT. Translating gives CASSYGGAQPQHF. The genes are TRBV6-5 and TRBJ1-5, with D perhaps TRBD1 (6 bases). Germline CDR1 MNHEY, CDR2 SVGAGI. V was trimmed by 2 bases and J by 6 bases, leaving 8 bases between them. This CDR3 comprises 13 residues.

V usage is TRBV7-4 and J usage is TRBJ1-4, with D perhaps matching TRBD1 (5 bases). Per germline, CDR1 SGHVT and CDR2 SQSDAQ. V lost 1 base, J lost 5 bases, and 14 bases lay in between. The CDR3 contains 16 residues. Here the CDR3 reads CASSLDPGLPNEKLFF. For the CDR3, the DNA is TGTGCCAGCAGCTTAGACCCGGGACTGCCGAATGAAAAACTGTTTTTT. Full variable domain (outside the CDR3, taken from reference TRBV7-4 and TRBJ1-4): GAGVSQSPRYKVAKRGRDVALRCDSISGHVTLYWYRQTLGQGSEVLTYSQSDAQRDKSGRPSGRFSAERPERSVSTLKIQRTEQGDSAVYLCASSLDPGLPNEKLFFGSGTQLSVL.

The V call is TRBV18, the J call TRBJ2-1; D is possibly TRBD1 (6 bases). Germline loops: CDR1 KGHSH, CDR2 LQKENI. The CDR3 extends over 16 amino acids. The V end was cut by 3 bases, the J end by 6 bases, with 18 bases between. CDR3 amino acids: CASSPSLGASGNEQFF. CDR3 coding DNA: TGTGCCAGCTCACCGAGCCTGGGGGCGTCGGGCAATGAGCAGTTCTTC.

The rearrangement uses TRBV5-1 and TRBJ2-2; 11 bases line up with TRBD2. V lost 4 bases, J lost 4 bases, and 6 bases stayed unmatched. CDR1 is SGHRS, CDR2 YFSETQ, per germline. The CDR3 is made up of 16 amino acids. The CDR3 protein is CASSDLAGGFTGELFF. The CDR3 DNA reads TGCGCCAGCAGCGACCTAGCGGGGGGTTTCACCGGGGAGCTGTTTTTT.

The genes are TRBV19 and TRBJ1-6; D unresolved. Trimming stripped 7 bases from V and 6 bases from J, with 19 bases between. CDR3 length: 16 amino acids. The germline V gene has CDR1 LNHDA and CDR2 SQIVND (reference sequence). The CDR3 here is CASTQNAGPPNSPLHF. CDR3 bases: TGTGCCAGTACCCAAAACGCAGGCCCTCCTAATTCACCCCTCCACTTT.

The chain has TRBV19 and TRBJ2-6, with 9 bases lining up with TRBD1. Losses at the gene ends were 3 bases for V and 1 base for J; bases not matched to a gene: 10. CDR3 length equals 19 residues. Germline V gene data show CDR1 as LNHDA and CDR2 as SQIVND (reference sequence). The CDR3 loop reads CASSIASGTGSSGANVLTF. The CDR3 bases are TGTGCCAGTAGTATTGCAAGCGGGACAGGGTCTTCTGGGGCCAACGTCCTGACTTTC.

The rearrangement uses TRBV2 and TRBJ1-5, with TRBD1 identical over 11 bases. This CDR3 is built from 17 residues. Germline CDR1 is SNHLY and CDR2 is FYNNEI. V shed 6 bases and J 3 bases; nucleotides not matched to a gene: 10. This chain's CDR3 is CASSSDRGLYPNQPQHF. As DNA, the CDR3 is TGTGCCAGCAGCTCGGACAGGGGGCTATATCCCAATCAGCCCCAGCATTTT.

This clone was detected once. The V and J genes are TRBV15 and TRBJ2-5; perhaps TRBD1 as D (5 bases). Germline-derived CDR1 and CDR2 are LNHNV and YYDKDF (reference sequence). This CDR3 contains 14 residues. Trimming took off 8 bases at V and 0 bases at J, with 13 bases between the two ends. The CDR3 DNA sequence: TGTGCCACCGCCGGCAGGGCCAACCAAGAGACCCAGTACTTC. Translation gives CATAGRANQETQYF.

V gene TRBV24-1 combines with J gene TRBJ1-6, with D possibly TRBD1 on 5 matching bases. Trimming pared 1 base from V and 8 bases from J, leaving 23 bases between. Germline assignment: CDR1 KGHDR and CDR2 SFDVKD. The CDR3 is made up of 19 amino acids. CDR3 region: CATSDFAVWGGLRYSPLHF. In DNA form, the CDR3 reads TGTGCCACCAGTGATTTCGCGGTCTGGGGGGGTCTTCGGTATTCACCCCTCCACTTT.

The chain couples TRBV9 to TRBJ2-2; TRBD2 aligns across 7 bases. The CDR3 is 16 amino acids. With V trimmed by 4 bases and J by 0 bases, 6 bases remained unmatched. Germline V CDR1 and CDR2: SGDLS, YYNGEE. CDR3 coding DNA: TGTGCCAGCAGCCCGAGAGCGGGGCCGAACACCGGGGAGCTGTTTTTT. Translated: CASSPRAGPNTGELFF.

The rearrangement links TRBV7-2 to TRBJ2-7; D is possibly TRBD1 (5 bases). V dropped 5 bases and J dropped 0 bases, with 11 bases sitting between them. From germline, CDR1 is SGHTA and CDR2 FQGNSA. CDR3 length equals 14 residues. This CDR3 is CASSPNRNSYEQYF. The DNA for the CDR3 is TGTGCCAGCAGCCCGAACAGGAACTCCTACGAGCAGTACTTC.

The J gene is TRBJ2-3, the V gene TRBV11-3, with 9 bases fitting TRBD2. The CDR3 is made up of 16 amino acids. CDR1 is SGHNT and CDR2 is YENEEA in the germline V gene. V shed 1 base and J 2 bases; nucleotides not matched to a gene: 4. The CDR3 DNA sequence: TGTGCCAGCAGCTTAGGCGGGGGGGCATCCACAGATACGCAGTATTTT. As protein: CASSLGGGASTDTQYF.